This TCR beta chain derives from a study of blood T cell repertoires in COVID-19. Clones were read by immunoSEQ multiplex PCR, and TCRdb kept only the in-frame ones, dropping some. The sample lists about 200,000 clones; 75% to 95% were seen once. Germline V gene data show CDR1 as SQVTM and CDR2 as ANQGSEA. The CDR3 is 11 residues long. The J segment lost 8 bases and the V segment lost 7 bases, leaving 6 bases of the junction unmatched. This sequence was found in a man aged 45-65 years with acute or convalescent COVID-19. This rearrangement joins TRBV29-1 to TRBJ1-2; 8 nucleotides line up with TRBD1. What was sequenced was peripheral blood. The CDR3 reads CSAARTGGYTF. CDR3 bases: TGCAGCGCGGCGCGGACAGGGGGCTACACCTTC.